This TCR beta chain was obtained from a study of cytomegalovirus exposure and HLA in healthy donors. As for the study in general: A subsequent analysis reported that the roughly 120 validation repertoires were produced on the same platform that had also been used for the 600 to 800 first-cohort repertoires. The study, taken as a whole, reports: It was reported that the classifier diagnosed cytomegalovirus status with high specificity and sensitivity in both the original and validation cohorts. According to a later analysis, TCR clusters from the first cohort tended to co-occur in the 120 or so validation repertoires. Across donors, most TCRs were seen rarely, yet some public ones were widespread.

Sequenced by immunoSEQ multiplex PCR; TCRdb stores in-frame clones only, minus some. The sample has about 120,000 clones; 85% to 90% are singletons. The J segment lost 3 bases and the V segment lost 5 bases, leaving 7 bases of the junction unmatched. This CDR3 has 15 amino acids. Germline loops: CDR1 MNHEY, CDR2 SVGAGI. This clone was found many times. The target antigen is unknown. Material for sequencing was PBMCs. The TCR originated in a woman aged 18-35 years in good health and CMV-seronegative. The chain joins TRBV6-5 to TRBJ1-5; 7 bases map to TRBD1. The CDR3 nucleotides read TGTGCCAGCAGTGGCGGACAGGCGAACAATCAGCCCCAGCATTTT. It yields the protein CASSGGQANNQPQHF.